The 11 T cell receptor beta chains below come from one sample, sequenced in a study of breast tumors, draining lymph nodes, adjacent tissues. Each CDR3 protein gets one entry after TCRdb re-called the multiplex PCR reads with MiXCR. The table includes approximately 170,000 distinct CDR3 sequences, around a third detected once. The lymph nodes were axillary draining lymph nodes from breast cancer patients. The specimen was axillary lymph node tissue. The receptor set was obtained from a female donor with breast cancer. Some clones in this sample may be carry-over from other donors' samples.

This clonotype turned up a few times. One base away lies a much larger clone, so this may be a sequencing read error. The gene calls are TRBV6-5 and TRBJ2-7, with 7 bases identical to TRBD2. Germline CDR1 is MNHEY and CDR2 is SVGAGI. V was clipped by 5 bases and J by 7 bases; unmatched bases: 8. The CDR3 length is 13 residues. The chain's CDR3 is CASSHGPGLEQYF. The CDR3 DNA reads TGTGCCAGCAGTCACGGTCCGGGACTAGAGCAGTACTTC.

The chain employs TRBV10-3 and TRBJ1-5, with D hard to call. The CDR3 is 13 residues long. The germline V gene encodes CDR1 ENHRY and CDR2 SYGVKD. The germline V and J ends were trimmed by 7 bases and 2 bases, with 9 bases remaining between them. The DNA for the CDR3 is TGTGCCATCAAGGGCCAGGGCAATCAGCCCCAGCATTTT. Translating it yields CAIKGQGNQPQHF.

This clonotype appeared many times. It may be a read error: a sequence one base away is much more abundant. This chain links TRBV20-1 with TRBJ2-7; TRBD2 matches 7 bases. The CDR3 sequence is 14 residues long. The germline V gene has CDR1 DFQATT and CDR2 SNEGSKA (reference sequence). The J segment lost 6 bases and the V segment lost 2 bases, leaving 10 bases of the junction unmatched. The DNA for the CDR3 is TGCAGTGCTAGAAGGGCGGCGGGGGTTCCCGAGCAGTACTTC. It encodes CSARRAAGVPEQYF.

Remarks on this clonotype: A much larger clone lies a single base off, so this may be a read error. The J gene is TRBJ2-1, the V gene TRBV7-2; TRBD1 aligns across 7 bases. Germline CDR1 reads SGHTA; CDR2 reads FQGNSA. This CDR3 is 14 amino acids long. This CDR3 reads CASSIWDRNNEQLF. The CDR3 DNA reads as TGTGCCAGCAGCATATGGGACAGAAACAATGAGCAGTTGTTC.

Comments on this clonotype: One end of the junction varies from germline; a read error may be responsible. The chain links TRBV6-5 to TRBJ2-6, with unresolved D. Germline-derived CDR1 and CDR2 are MNHEY and SVGAGI. CDR3 length equals 15 residues. CDR3 sequence: CASSHSKTGANVLTF. For the CDR3, the DNA is TGTGCCAGCAGTCACTCGAAGACAGGGGCCAACGTCCTGACTTTC.

This clonotype was counted many times. The chain has TRBV4-2 and TRBJ2-7; D not certain. Germline CDR1 and CDR2: LGHNA and YNFKEQ. The CDR3 is made up of 16 amino acids. Trimming stripped 1 base from V and 5 bases from J, with 18 bases between. Here the CDR3 DNA reads TGTGCCAGCAGCCAAGGGCCCAACTTGGCCCTAAACGAGCAGTACTTC. Translating gives CASSQGPNLALNEQYF.

A word on this clonotype: The DNA is omitted, as the CDR3 cannot be located on it reliably, and the CDR3 follows TCRdb's listing. The gene calls are TRBV12-3 or TRBV12-4 and TRBJ1-6. The CDR3 has 22 residues if both end residues are counted. The CDR3 sequence: CASSLVIYICSGSLIDNSPLHF.

This clonotype was observed many times. The chain joins TRBV2 to TRBJ1-2, with D unclear. V was cut by 6 bases and J by 7 bases, with 15 bases left in between. The CDR3 is made up of 13 amino acids. Per the germline V gene, CDR1 is SNHLY and CDR2 is FYNNEI. CDR3 bases: TGTGCCAGCAGCATACACCTCCTGGGTGGCTACACCTTC. Protein sequence: CASSIHLLGGYTF.

Notes on this clonotype: A much larger clone is a single base away; this may be a read error. The chain combines TRBV5-5 with TRBJ2-7, with TRBD1 as a possible D gene (5 bases). CDR1 and CDR2 (germline): SGHKS, YYEKEE (reference sequence). The CDR3 totals 12 residues. The ends were cut back, 4 bases at V and 6 bases at J, with 11 bases in the middle. CDR3 sequence reads: CASSKGVSEQYF. The CDR3 nucleotides are TGTGCCAGCAGCAAAGGGGTTTCCGAGCAGTACTTC.

This rearrangement joins TRBV2 to TRBJ1-5; a weak D match, TRBD1 (6 bases). Trimming stripped 6 bases from V and 2 bases from J, with 20 bases between. Germline V lookup: CDR1 SNHLY, CDR2 FYNNEI. This CDR3 is built from 17 residues. CDR3 DNA: TGTGCCAGCAGGGGGGGGGGGGGGGGCGCTGGCAATCAGCCCCAGCATTTT. Its translation: CASRGGGGGAGNQPQHF.

The gene calls are TRBV11-3 and TRBJ2-4; tentative D call: TRBD1 (5 bases). The CDR3 spans 15 residues. Between the trimmed V and J ends, which lost 3 bases and 2 bases, there was a span of 11 bases. CDR1 SGHNT and CDR2 YENEEA come from the germline V gene. The CDR3 reads CASSFGRATKNIQYF. CDR3 nucleotides: TGTGCCAGCAGCTTTGGCAGGGCGACCAAAAACATTCAGTACTTC. The whole variable domain, remainder taken from reference TRBV11-3 and TRBJ2-4, is EAGVVQSPRYKIIEKKQPVAFWCNPISGHNTLYWYLQNLGQGPELLIRYENEEAVDDSQLPKDRFSAERLKGVDSTLKIQPAELGDSAVYLCASSFGRATKNIQYFGAGTRLSVL.